The 8 T cell receptor beta chains given below trace back to one sample, sequenced in a study of blood T cell repertoires in COVID-19. Profiled with immunoSEQ multiplex PCR; TCRdb holds only in-frame clones, not every one. The profile shows about 250,000 clones, roughly 83% of them singletons. The sample comprised peripheral blood. The source of these receptors is an elderly woman with COVID-19, enrolled during active disease.

The genes are TRBV5-1 and TRBJ2-2; 11 nucleotides align to TRBD1. The CDR3 spans 16 residues. Germline lookup yields CDR1 SGHRS and CDR2 YFSETQ. The V and J ends lost 3 bases and 6 bases, in that order; junction bases with no gene match: 7. CDR3 sequence: CASSSNPGQGAGELFF. As DNA, the CDR3 is TGCGCCAGCAGCTCAAACCCGGGACAGGGGGCCGGGGAGCTGTTTTTT.

The genes are TRBV28 and TRBJ1-5; D not certain. The CDR3 length is 14 residues. In germline, CDR1 is MDHEN, CDR2 SYDVKM. V lost 5 bases to trimming and J lost 6 bases, with 14 bases between them. CDR3 bases: TGTGCCAGCAGTCTCCCGCTCTATGTTCAGCCCCAGCATTTT. The encoded protein is CASSLPLYVQPQHF.

In regard to this clone: The same CDR3 can be traced to other DNA sequences in this sample. The CDR3 nucleotides read TGTGCCAGCAGTCGAGAGACCCAGTACTTC. Its translation is CASSRETQYF. The V and J genes are TRBV3-1 (or the pseudogene TRBV3-2) and TRBJ2-5; D is unclear. CDR3 length: 10 residues. V was cut by 6 bases and J by 4 bases, with 3 bases left in between. Germline CDR1 LGHDT, CDR2 YNNKEL (reference sequence).

V and J are TRBV4-1 and TRBJ1-4; D not certain. The germline CDR1 and CDR2 sequences are MGHRA and YSYEKL. Trimming pared 3 bases from V and 8 bases from J, leaving 13 bases between. The CDR3 is 14 residues long. The CDR3 DNA reads TGCGCCAGCAGCCAGGGCCCCTGGGCGGAAAAACTGTTTTTT. Protein product: CASSQGPWAEKLFF.

This chain connects TRBV18 to TRBJ2-5, with a tentative D call TRBD1 (6 bases). There are 13 residues in the CDR3. In germline, CDR1 is KGHSH, CDR2 LQKENI. V shed 2 bases and J shed 4 bases, with 8 bases lying between them. The CDR3 DNA is TGTGCCAGCTCACCAGGGGGCGGAGAGACCCAGTACTTC. Residues: CASSPGGGETQYF. Full variable domain (outside the CDR3, taken from reference TRBV18 and TRBJ2-5): NAGVMQNPRHLVRRRGQEARLRCSPMKGHSHVYWYRQLPEEGLKFMVYLQKENIIDESGMPKERFSAEFPKEGPSILRIQQVVRGDSAAYFCASSPGGGETQYFGPGTRLLVL.

The rearrangement joins TRBV9 to TRBJ2-1; 12 nucleotides agree with TRBD2. CDR1 and CDR2 from the germline V gene are SGDLS and YYNGEE. J lost 0 bases, V lost 2 bases, and 6 bases had no gene match. This CDR3 contains 18 residues. CDR3 coding DNA: TGTGCCAGCAGCGTGAGACTAGCGGGGGCGATCTCCTACAATGAGCAGTTCTTC. Translating gives CASSVRLAGAISYNEQFF.

J is TRBJ1-2 and V is TRBV7-2; D not certain. Trimming pared 1 base from V and 8 bases from J, leaving 8 bases between. The CDR3 sequence is 12 residues long. Germline-derived CDR1 and CDR2 are SGHTA and FQGNSA. CDR3 loop: CASSLVVWGYTF. CDR3 sequence (DNA): TGTGCCAGCAGCTTAGTAGTTTGGGGCTACACCTTC.

The rearrangement uses TRBV29-1 and TRBJ1-2; D gene uncertain. The V and J ends lost 2 bases and 8 bases respectively, with 9 bases between them. Germline-derived CDR1 and CDR2 are SQVTM and ANQGSEA. CDR3 length: 11 residues. The CDR3 loop reads CSVELRAGYTF. The CDR3 nucleotides are TGCAGCGTTGAATTGCGGGCGGGCTACACCTTC.